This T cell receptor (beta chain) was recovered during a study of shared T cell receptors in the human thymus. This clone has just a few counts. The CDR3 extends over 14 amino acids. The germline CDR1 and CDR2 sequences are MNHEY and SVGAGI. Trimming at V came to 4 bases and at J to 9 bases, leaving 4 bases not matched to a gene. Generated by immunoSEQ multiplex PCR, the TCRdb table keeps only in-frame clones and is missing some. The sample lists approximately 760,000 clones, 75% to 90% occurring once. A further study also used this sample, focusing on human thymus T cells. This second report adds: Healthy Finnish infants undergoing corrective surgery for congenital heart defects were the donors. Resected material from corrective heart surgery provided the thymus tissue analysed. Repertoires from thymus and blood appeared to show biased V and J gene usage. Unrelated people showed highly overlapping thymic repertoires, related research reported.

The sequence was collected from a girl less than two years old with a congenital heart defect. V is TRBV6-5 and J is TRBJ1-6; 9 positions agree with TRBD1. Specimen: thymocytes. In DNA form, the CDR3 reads TGTGCCAGCAGTTCACAGGGGGCCACTTCACCCCTCCACTTT. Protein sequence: CASSSQGATSPLHF.